This T cell receptor (beta chain) originates from a study of blood T cell repertoires in COVID-19. Study as a whole: PBMCs, B-cell-depleted T cells, or T cells provided the cDNA or gDNA that made up the material.

Germline V gene lookup returns CDR1 LNHNV and CDR2 YYDKDF (reference sequence). The CDR3 runs to 16 residues. V lost 1 base and J lost 4; bases outside the gene matches: 5. In the authors' methods: The authors estimated nucleated cell counts from reference gene primer amplification. Only in-frame clones appear in the TCRdb table, and some are missing; sequencing was by immunoSEQ multiplex PCR. That table supplies the V and J calls and clone size; D and trimming were determined from the DNA. The sample holds around 140,000 clones, approximately 90% seen once. The gene calls are TRBV15 and TRBJ2-1; 9 positions match TRBD2. The sample was peripheral blood. The origin of this receptor is a woman aged 45-65 years with active or convalescent COVID-19. As DNA, the CDR3 is TGTGCCACCAGCAGAGGGGCTAGCGGGATTTACAATGAGCAGTTCTTC. Encoded protein: CATSRGASGIYNEQFF.